This T cell receptor (beta chain) is from a study of cytomegalovirus exposure and HLA in healthy donors. Study outcomes and limitations: Sequences of the TCR beta chain were said to predict the HLA-A and HLA-B alleles of most subjects accurately.

CDR3 length equals 16 residues. CDR1 and CDR2 from the germline V gene are SNHLY and FYNNEI. J lost 0 bases, V lost 7 bases, and 8 bases had no gene match. Both 60 Vbeta primers and 13 Jbeta primers went into the PCR. The repertoire was sequenced with immunoSEQ multiplex PCR; TCRdb's copy has only in-frame clones and lacks some. The record lists about 200,000 clones, of which the ten most abundant hold roughly 0.74%. Details on this clone: The antigen is undetermined.

The rearrangement links TRBV2 to TRBJ1-3; 8 bases are a match to TRBD1. Sequenced input: PBMCs. The clonotype was recovered from a boy between 10 and 17 years old in good health and CMV-seronegative. The CDR3 coding sequence is TGTGCCAGCACGCCGGGGACAGGCGACTCTGGAAACACCATATATTTT. It translates to CASTPGTGDSGNTIYF.